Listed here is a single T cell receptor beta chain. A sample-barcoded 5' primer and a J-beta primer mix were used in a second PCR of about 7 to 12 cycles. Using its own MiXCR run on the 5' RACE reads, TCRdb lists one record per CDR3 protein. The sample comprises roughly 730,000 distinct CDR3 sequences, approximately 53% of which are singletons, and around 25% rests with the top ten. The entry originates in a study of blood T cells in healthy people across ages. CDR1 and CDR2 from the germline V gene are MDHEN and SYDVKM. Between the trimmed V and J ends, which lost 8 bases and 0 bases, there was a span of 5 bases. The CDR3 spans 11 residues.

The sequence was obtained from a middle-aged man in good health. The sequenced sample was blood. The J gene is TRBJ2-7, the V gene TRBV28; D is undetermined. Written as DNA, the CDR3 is TGTGCCAGCGAGCTCTCCTACGAGCAGTACTTC. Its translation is CASELSYEQYF. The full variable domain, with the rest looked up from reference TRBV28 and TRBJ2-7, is DVKVTQSSRYLVKRTGEKVFLECVQDMDHENMFWYRQDPGLGLRLIYFSYDVKMKEKGDIPEGYSVSREKKERFSLILESASTNQTSMYLCASELSYEQYFGPGTRLTVT.